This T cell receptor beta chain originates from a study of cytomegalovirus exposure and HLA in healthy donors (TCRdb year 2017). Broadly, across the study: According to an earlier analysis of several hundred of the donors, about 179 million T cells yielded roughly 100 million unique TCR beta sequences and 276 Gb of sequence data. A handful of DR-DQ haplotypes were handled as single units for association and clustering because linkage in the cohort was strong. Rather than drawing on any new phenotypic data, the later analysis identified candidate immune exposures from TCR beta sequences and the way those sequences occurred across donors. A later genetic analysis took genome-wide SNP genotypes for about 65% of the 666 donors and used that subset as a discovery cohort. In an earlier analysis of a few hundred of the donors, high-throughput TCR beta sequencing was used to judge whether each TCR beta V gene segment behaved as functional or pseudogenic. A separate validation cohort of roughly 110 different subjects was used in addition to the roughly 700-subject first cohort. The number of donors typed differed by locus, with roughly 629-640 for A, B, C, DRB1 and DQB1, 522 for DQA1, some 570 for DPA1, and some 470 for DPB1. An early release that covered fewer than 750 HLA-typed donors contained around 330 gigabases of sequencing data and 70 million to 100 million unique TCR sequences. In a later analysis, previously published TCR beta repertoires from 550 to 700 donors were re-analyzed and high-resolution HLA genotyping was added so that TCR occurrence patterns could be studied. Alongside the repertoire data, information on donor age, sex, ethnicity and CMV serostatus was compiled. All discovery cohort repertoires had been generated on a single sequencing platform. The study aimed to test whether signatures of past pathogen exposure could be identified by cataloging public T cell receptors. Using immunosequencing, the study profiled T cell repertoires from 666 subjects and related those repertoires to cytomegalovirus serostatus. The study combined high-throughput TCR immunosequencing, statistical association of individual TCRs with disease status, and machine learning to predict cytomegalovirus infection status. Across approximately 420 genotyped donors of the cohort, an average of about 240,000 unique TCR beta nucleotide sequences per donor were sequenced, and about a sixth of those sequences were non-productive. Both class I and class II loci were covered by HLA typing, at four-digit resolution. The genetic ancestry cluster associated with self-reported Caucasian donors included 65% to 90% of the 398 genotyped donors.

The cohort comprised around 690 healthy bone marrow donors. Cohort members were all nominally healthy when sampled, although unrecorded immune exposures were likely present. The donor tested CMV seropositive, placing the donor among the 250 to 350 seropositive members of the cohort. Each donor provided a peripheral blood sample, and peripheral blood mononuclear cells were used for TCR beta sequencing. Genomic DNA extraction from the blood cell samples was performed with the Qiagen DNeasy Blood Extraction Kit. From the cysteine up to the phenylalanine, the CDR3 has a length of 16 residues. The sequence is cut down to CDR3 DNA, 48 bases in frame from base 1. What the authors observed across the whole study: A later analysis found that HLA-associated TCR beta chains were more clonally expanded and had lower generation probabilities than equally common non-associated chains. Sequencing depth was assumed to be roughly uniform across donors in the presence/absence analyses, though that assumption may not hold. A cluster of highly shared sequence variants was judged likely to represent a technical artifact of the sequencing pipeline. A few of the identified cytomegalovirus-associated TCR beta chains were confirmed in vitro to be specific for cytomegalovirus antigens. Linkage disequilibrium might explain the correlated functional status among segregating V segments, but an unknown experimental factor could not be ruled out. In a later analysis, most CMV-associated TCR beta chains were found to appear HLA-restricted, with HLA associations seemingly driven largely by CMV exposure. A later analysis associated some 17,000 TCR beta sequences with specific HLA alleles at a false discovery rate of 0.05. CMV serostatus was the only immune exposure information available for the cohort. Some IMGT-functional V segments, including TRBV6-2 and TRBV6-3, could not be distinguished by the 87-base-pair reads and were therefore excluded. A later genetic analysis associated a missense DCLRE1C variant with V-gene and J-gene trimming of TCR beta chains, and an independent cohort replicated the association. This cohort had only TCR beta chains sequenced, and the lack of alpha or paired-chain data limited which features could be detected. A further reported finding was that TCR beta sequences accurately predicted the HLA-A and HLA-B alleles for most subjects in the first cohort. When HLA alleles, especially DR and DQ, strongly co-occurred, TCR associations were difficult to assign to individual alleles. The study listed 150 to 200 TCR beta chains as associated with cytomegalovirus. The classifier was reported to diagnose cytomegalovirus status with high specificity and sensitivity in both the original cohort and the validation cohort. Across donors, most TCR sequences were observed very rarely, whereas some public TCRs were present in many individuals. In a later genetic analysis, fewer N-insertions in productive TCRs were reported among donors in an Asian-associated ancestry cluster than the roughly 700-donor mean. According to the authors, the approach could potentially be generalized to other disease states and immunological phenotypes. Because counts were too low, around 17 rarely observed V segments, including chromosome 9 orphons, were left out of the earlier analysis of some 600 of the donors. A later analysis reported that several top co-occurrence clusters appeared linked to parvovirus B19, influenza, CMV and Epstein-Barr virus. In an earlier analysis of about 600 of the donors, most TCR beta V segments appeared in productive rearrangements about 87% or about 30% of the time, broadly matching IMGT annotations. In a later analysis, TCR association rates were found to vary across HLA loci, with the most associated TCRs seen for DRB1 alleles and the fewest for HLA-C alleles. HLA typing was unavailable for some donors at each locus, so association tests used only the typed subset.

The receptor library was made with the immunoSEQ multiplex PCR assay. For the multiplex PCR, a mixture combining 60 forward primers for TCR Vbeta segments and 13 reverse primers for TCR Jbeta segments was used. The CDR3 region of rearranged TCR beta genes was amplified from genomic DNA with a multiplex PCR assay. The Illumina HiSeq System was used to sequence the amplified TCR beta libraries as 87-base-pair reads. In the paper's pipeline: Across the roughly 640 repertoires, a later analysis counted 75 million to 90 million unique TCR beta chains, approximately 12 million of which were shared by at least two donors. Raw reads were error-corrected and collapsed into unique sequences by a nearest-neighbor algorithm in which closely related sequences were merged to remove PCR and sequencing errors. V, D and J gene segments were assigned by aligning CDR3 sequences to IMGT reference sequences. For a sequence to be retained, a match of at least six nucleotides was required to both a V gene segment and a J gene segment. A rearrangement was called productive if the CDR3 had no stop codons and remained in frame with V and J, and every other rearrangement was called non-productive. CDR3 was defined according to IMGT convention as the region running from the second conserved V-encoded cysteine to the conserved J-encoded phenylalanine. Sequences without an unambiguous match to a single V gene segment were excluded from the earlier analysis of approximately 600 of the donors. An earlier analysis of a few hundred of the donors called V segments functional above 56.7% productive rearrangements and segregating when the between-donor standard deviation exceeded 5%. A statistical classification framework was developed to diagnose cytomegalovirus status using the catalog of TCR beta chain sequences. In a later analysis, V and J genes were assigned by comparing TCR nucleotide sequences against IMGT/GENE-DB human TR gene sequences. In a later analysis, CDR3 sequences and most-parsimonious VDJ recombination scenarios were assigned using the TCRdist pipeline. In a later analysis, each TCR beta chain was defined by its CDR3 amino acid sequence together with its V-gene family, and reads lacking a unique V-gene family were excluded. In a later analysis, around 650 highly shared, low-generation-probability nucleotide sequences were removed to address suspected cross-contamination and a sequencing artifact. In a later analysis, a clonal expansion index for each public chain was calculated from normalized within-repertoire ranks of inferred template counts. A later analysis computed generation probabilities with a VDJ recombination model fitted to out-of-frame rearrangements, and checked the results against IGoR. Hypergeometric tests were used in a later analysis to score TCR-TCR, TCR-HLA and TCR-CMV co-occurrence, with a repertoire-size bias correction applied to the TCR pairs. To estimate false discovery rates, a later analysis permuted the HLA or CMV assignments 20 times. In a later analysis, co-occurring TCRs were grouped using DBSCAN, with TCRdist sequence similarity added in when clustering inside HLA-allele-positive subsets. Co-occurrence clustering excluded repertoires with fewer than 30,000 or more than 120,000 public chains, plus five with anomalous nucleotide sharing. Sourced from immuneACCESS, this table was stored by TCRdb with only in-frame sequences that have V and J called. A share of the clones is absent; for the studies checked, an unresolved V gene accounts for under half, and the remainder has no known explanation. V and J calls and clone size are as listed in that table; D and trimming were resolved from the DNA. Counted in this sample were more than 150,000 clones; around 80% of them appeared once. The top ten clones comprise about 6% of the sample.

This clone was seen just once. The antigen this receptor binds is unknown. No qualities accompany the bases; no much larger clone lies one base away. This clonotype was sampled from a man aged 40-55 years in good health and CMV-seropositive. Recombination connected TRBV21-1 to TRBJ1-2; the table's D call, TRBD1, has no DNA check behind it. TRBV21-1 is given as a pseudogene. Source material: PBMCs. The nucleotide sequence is TGTGCCAGCAGCAAAACTCAGGACAGCGTTAACTATGGCTACACCTTC. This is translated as CASSKTQDSVNYGYTF.